This T cell receptor (beta chain) originates from a study of T cells in Graves' hyperthyroidism and ophthalmopathy (dated by TCRdb to the late 2010s). For context, the study as a whole: Peripheral blood was sampled at the time of initial diagnosis, prior to any treatment. TCR V-J signatures able to tell the groups apart were searched for in a discovery cohort of 95 or so patients, of whom around 43 had Graves' ophthalmopathy and under 65 had stable Graves' hyperthyroidism. An independent validation cohort of fewer than 20 hyperthyroidism patients and 17 patients who later progressed to ophthalmopathy tested prospective prediction of ophthalmopathy. For training and testing, the 80 to 100 patients in the discovery cohort were randomly divided in a 7:3 ratio. The study also compared thyroid tissue and blood T-cell repertoires from a handful of Graves' hyperthyroidism patients. Following sampling, methimazole starting at 30 mg daily was given to hyperthyroidism patients, and high-dose intravenous methylprednisolone was given to ophthalmopathy patients. The paper describes TCR Vbeta CDR3 sequencing of 130 to 150 peripheral blood samples, made up of about 40 ophthalmopathy patients, over 70 hyperthyroidism patients and 17 progressor patients. On the study overall, not on this receptor specifically: In validation, the model predicted progression to ophthalmopathy a median of 6.5 months before onset, with roughly 71% sensitivity and almost 75% specificity. Sample size was not statistically predetermined, and blinding of investigators to group allocation was not performed. A 13 V-J signature model separated ophthalmopathy from stable hyperthyroidism, with over 85% sensitivity and about 81% specificity in cross-validation and 80%/75% in testing. Most expanded thyroid clonotypes (frequency above 0.001) were also detected in blood, a finding suggesting that blood repertoires may reflect thyroid immune responses.

This clonotype came up many times. Its antigen remains unidentified. No per-base quality is available; no much larger clone lies one base away. A patient counted as having stable Graves' hyperthyroidism if no progression to ophthalmopathy occurred over 18 months of follow-up. Hyperthyroidism patients were aged 18 to 65 years and newly diagnosed, with disease duration of less than 2 months. Patients with uncontrolled infections, other autoimmune diseases, pregnancy or lactation were excluded. Diagnoses were established on the basis of clinical symptoms, serum thyroxine and TRAb, thyroid ultrasound, and orbital computed tomography. PBMCs were isolated from 8 to 10 ml of fresh peripheral blood by Ficoll-Paque density gradient centrifugation. Total RNA was extracted with Trizol reagent, and quality was checked on an Agilent 2100 Bioanalyzer. The CDR3 runs 14 residues from the cysteine to the phenylalanine. Of all the DNA, just the CDR3 is kept, 42 bases in frame from base 1. Taken from the germline V gene, the CDR1 and CDR2 loops are SGHTA and FQGTGA. Between the V and J ends, shortened by 6 bases and 3 bases respectively, the junction contains 14 bases.

The TCR beta CDR3 regions were amplified from RNA transcripts. For the first round of RT-PCR on the TCR CDR3, the HTBI primer set was used together with the Qiagen OneStep RT-PCR kit. The libraries were constructed in a second round of multiplex PCR and then size-selected and purified. Sequencing of the libraries was done on an Illumina HiSeq2000 using paired-end 100 bp reads. Per the original workflow: Raw data were processed with SOAPnuke, discarding reads with adapters, uncalled bases, mean Phred below 15, or no exact constant-primer or identifier match. High-quality paired reads were merged with COPE v1.2.5, and unique nucleotide sequences were defined as clonotypes. Clonotypes were aligned to IMGT TRBV, TRBD and TRBJ reference segments using MiTCR v1.1. The analysis was restricted to V-J combinations with a frequency above 0.0001, which together covered roughly 99% of the repertoires. The TCS score was defined as F50 (clonal expansion) divided by E x V (chaos), with BLOSUM62-based TCRdist calculated between CDR3 peptides within each V-J. Welch's t-statistics and random forest reduced 500 to 650 V-J features to fewer than 15, which were used in a naive Bayes classifier (R e1071). Using fastp at Q25 and MiXCR, TCRdb reprocessed the public reads and kept productive beta chains. For every CDR3 protein sequence, its rows merge into one entry that carries the most common genes and DNA. TCRdb, not the authors, supplied the V and J calls. This sample has a few hundred thousand distinct CDR3 sequences in its table, and approximately 14% of those were observed once. Roughly 14% of the sample comes from the top ten.

Material for sequencing was blood. This chain joins TRBV7-3 to TRBJ2-5; the D gene may be TRBD1 or TRBD2, since each aligns over 5 bases. This receptor was obtained from a young woman with Graves' hyperthyroidism. The sequenced DNA: TGTGCCAGCAGTCGGGACCACCTTGAAGAGACCCAGTACTTC. Its amino acids are CASSRDHLEETQYF.